This T cell receptor (beta chain) was documented in a study of blood T cell repertoires in COVID-19. In the authors' methods: Reference gene primer amplification yielded estimated nucleated cell counts. Using immunoSEQ multiplex PCR, the repertoire was profiled, and TCRdb retains in-frame clones only, with some absent. V and J calls and clone size follow that table, whereas D and trimming were derived from the DNA. The sample has roughly 100,000 clones, approximately 80% seen once. This CDR3 is 15 amino acids long. Trimming cost V 2 bases and J 4 bases, with 14 bases left between them. Germline loops: CDR1 SGHTA, CDR2 FQGTGA.

The V gene is TRBV7-3, the J gene TRBJ1-2; a possible D gene is TRBD1 (6 bases). The origin of this receptor is an elderly woman with active or convalescent COVID-19. Sequencing was done on a sample of peripheral blood. In DNA, the CDR3 is TGTGCCAGCAGCTTATCAGGGGAGGGAGGCTATGGCTACACCTTC. The encoded protein is CASSLSGEGGYGYTF.